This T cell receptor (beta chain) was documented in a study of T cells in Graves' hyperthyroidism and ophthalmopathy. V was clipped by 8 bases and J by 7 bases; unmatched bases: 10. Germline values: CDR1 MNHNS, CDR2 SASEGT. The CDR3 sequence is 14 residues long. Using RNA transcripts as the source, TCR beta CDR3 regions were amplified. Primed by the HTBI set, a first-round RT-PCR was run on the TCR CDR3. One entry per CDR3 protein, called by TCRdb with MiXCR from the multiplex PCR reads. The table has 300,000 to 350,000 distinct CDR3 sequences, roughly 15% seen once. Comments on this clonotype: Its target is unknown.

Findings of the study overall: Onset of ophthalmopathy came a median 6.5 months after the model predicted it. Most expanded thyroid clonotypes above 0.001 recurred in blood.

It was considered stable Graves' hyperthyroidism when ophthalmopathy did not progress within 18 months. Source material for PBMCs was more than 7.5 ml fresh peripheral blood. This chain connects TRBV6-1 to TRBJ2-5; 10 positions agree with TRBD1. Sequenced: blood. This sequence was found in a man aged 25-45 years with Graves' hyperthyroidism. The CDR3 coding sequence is TGTGCCAGCTCGTTAGTAGGACAGGGGGGGACCCAGTACTTC. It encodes CASSLVGQGGTQYF.